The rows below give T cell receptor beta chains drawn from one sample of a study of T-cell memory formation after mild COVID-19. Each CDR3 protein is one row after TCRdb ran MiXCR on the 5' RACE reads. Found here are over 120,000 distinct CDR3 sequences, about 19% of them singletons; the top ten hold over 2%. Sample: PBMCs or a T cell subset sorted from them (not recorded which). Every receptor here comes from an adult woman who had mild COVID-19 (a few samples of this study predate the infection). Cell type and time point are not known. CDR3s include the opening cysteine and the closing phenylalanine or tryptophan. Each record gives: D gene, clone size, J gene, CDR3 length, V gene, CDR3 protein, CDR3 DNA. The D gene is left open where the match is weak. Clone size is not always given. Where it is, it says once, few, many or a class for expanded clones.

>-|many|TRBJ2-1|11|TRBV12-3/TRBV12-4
CASSVYNEQFF
TGTGCCAGCAGTGTCTACAATGAGCAGTTCTTC
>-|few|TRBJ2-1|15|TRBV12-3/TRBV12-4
CASSSRRASYNEQFF
TGTGCCAGCTCCTCACGGAGGGCATCCTACAATGAGCAGTTCTTC
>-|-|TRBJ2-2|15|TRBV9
CASGVGFLNTGELFF
TGTGCCAGCGGCGTAGGTTTCCTGAACACCGGGGAGCTGTTTTTT
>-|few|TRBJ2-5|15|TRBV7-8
CASSRREGAEETQYF
TGTGCCAGCAGTCGTCGTGAGGGAGCGGAGGAGACCCAGTACTTC
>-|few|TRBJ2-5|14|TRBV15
CATSRDRGEETQYF
TGTGCCACCAGCAGAGACAGGGGCGAAGAGACCCAGTACTTC
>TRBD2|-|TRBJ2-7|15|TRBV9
CASSASISGGYEQYF
TGTGCCAGCAGCGCGTCAATTAGCGGGGGCTACGAGCAGTACTTC
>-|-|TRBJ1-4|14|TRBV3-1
CASSRNGPREKLFF
TGTGCCAGCAGCCGGAACGGCCCCCGGGAAAAACTGTTTTTT
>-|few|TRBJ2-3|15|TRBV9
CASSVSSTSTDTQYF
TGTGCCAGCAGCGTGTCTTCCACTAGCACAGATACGCAGTATTTT
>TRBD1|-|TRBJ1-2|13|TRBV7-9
CASSLGQGDGYTF
TGTGCCAGCAGCTTAGGACAGGGGGATGGCTACACCTTC
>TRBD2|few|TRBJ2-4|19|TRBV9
CASSAGTSGVKLAKNIQYF
TGTGCCAGCAGCGCCGGGACTAGCGGGGTAAAACTAGCCAAAAACATTCAGTACTTC
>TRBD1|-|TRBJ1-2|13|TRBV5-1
CASSFGTGGGYTF
TGCGCCAGCAGCTTTGGGACAGGGGGCGGCTACACCTTC
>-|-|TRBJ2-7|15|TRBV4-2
CASSQGGGSTYEQYF
TGTGCCAGCAGCCAGGGGGGCGGGAGTACCTACGAGCAGTACTTC
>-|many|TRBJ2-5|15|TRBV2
CASSLNPQPPETQYF
TGTGCCAGCAGTCTGAACCCACAGCCCCCAGAGACCCAGTACTTC
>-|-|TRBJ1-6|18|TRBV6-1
CASSEWSGGSSYNSPLHF
TGTGCCAGCAGTGAATGGTCGGGGGGGAGCTCCTATAATTCACCCCTCCACTTT
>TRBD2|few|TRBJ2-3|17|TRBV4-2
CASSQESGASGGDTQYF
TGTGCCAGCAGCCAAGAGAGCGGGGCTAGCGGGGGTGATACGCAGTATTTT
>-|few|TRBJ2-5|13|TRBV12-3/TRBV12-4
CASRSTAQETQYF
TGTGCCAGCAGGTCGACGGCTCAAGAGACCCAGTACTTC
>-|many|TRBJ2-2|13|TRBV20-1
CSARDRSRGELFF
TGCAGTGCTAGAGATCGTTCGAGAGGGGAGCTGTTTTTT
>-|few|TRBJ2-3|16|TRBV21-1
CASIYRGQGKTDTQYF
TGTGCCAGCATCTATCGCGGACAGGGGAAGACAGATACGCAGTATTTT
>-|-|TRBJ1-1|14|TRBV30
CAWRVGTLNTEAFF
TGTGCCTGGAGAGTAGGGACACTGAACACTGAAGCTTTCTTT
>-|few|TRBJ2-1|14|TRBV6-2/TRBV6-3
CASRKTVYLNEQFF
TGTGCCAGCAGGAAGACAGTGTACCTCAATGAGCAGTTCTTC
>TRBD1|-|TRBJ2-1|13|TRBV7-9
CASSLTGGHEQFF
TGTGCCAGCAGCTTAACAGGGGGCCATGAGCAGTTCTTC
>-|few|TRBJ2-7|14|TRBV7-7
CASSLSESVGEQYF
TGTGCCAGCAGCTTAAGTGAGTCGGTAGGCGAGCAGTACTTC
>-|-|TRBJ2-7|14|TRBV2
CASSQGPVPYEQYF
TGTGCCAGCAGTCAGGGCCCCGTCCCCTACGAGCAGTACTTC